This T cell receptor beta chain was documented in a study of response to subunit inactivated influenza vaccine. Study results and limitations: Seasonal influenza vaccination, on each occasion, was suggested by the authors to recruit few new T cells.

TCRdb redid the calling of the RT-PCR reads with MiXCR, one entry per CDR3 protein. The sample contains 200,000 to 300,000 distinct CDR3 sequences, 12% of which appear only once. As to this clonotype: The antigen is not known.

The receptor was isolated from a man aged 50-60 years who received an inactivated influenza vaccine. Sample: non-naive T cells sorted from PBMCs, taken less than 15 days before vaccination.

CDR3 in DNA: TGTGCCAGCAGTTTATGGGGCAGGGGTGAGACCCAGTACTTC. This gives the protein CASSLWGRGETQYF. V and J are TRBV27 and TRBJ2-5, with D possibly TRBD1 on 6 matching bases. This CDR3 contains 14 residues. Germline CDR1 reads MNHEY; CDR2 reads SMNVEV (reference sequence). V was trimmed by 1 base and J by 5 bases, leaving 11 bases between them.